This record looks at one T cell receptor beta chain sequence and its context. The CDR3 spans 16 residues. CDR1 is DFQATT and CDR2 is SNEGSKA in the germline V gene (reference sequence). V was shortened by 4 bases and J by 4 bases, with 17 bases between the two germline ends. The data were taken from a study of CD8 T cells in Susac syndrome. Reverse transcription of roughly 0.5 to 1 ug RNA used random hexamers. TCRdb used MiXCR to reprocess the immunoSEQ multiplex PCR reads, holding one entry per CDR3 protein. The table has roughly 190,000 distinct CDR3 sequences, around 95% seen once. This chain connects TRBV20-1 to TRBJ2-6, with unresolved D. The source material was CD4+ T cells from PBMCs. The sequence was obtained from a human donor with Susac syndrome. This CDR3 is CSAIESPLGGANVLTF. The CDR3, as DNA: TGCAGTGCTATCGAGTCTCCCTTGGGGGGGGCCAACGTCCTGACTTTC.